This T cell receptor (beta chain) was retrieved from a study of cytomegalovirus exposure and HLA in healthy donors. Study background: In an early release, HLA-typed donors contributed 80 million to 95 million unique TCR sequences.

The study ran its PCR with 60 Vbeta and 13 Jbeta primers. TCRdb keeps only in-frame clones here, not all; method: immunoSEQ multiplex PCR. The top ten clones hold over 5% of a sample with approximately 100,000 clones, more than 60% of them seen once. Study-level results: Researchers catalogued under 200 TCR beta chains as cytomegalovirus-associated. TCR beta V- and J-gene trimming, according to a later analysis, was linked to a missense DCLRE1C variant.

Germline CDR1 is SGHDT and CDR2 is YYEEEE. Germline trimming cut 2 bases from V and 5 bases from J; bases unmatched to any gene: 5. CDR3 size: 14 residues. Of note for this clone: As yet, its antigen is unknown.

The specimen was PBMCs. The source of this sequence is a female donor in good health and CMV-seropositive. This chain uses TRBV5-6 with TRBJ2-5; TRBD1 agrees at 8 bases. CDR3 nucleotide sequence: TGTGCCAGCAGCTTTTCGACAGGGGCTGAGACCCAGTACTTC. Protein: CASSFSTGAETQYF.